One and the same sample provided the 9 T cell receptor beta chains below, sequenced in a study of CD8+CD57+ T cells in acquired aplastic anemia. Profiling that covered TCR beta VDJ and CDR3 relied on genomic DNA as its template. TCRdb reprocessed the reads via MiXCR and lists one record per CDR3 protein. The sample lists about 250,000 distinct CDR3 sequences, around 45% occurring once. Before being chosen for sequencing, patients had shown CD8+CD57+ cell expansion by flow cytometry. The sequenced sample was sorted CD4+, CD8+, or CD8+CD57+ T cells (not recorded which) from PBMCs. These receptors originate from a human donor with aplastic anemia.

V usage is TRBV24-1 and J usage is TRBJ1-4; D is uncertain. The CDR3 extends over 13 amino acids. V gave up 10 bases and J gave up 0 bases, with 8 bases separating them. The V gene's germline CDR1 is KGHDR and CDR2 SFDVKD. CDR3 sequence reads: CATGRATNEKLFF. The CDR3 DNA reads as TGTGCCACTGGTAGAGCAACTAATGAAAAACTGTTTTTT.

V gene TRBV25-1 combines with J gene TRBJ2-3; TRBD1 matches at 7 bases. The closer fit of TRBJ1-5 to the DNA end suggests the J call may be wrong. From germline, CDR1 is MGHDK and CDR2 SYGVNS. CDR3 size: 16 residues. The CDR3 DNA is TGTGCCAGCAGTCCCCGGGCAGGGGGTGGTGCAGATACGCAGCATTTT. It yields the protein CASSPRAGGGADTQHF.

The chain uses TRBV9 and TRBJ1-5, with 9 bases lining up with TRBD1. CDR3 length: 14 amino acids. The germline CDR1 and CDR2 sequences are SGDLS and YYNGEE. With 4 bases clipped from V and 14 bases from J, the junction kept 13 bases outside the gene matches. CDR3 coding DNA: TGTGCCAGCAGCACAGGGGGCGCGGGAAAGGATGAGCATTTT. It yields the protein CASSTGGAGKDEHF.

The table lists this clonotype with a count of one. The CDR3 region is CAISESWGSHGYTF. The CDR3 bases are TGTGCCATCAGTGAGTCCTGGGGATCCCATGGCTACACCTTC. The chain employs TRBV10-3 and TRBJ1-2; D ambiguous. Germline V gene sequence: CDR1 ENHRY, CDR2 SYGVKD. The CDR3 runs 14 residues. The V gene lost 0 bases and the J gene lost 6 bases, with 11 bases spanning the gap.

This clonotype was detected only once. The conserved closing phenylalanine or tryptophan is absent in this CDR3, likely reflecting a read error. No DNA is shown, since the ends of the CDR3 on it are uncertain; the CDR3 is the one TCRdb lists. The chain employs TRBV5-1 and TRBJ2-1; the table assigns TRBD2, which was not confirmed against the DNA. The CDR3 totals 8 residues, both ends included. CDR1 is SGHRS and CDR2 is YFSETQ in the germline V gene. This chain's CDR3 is CASRVLAG.

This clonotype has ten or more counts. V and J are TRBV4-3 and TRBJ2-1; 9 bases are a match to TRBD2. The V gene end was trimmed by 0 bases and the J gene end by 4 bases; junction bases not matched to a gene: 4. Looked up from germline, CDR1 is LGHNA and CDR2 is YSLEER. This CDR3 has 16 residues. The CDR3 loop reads CASSQDYSGGYNEQFF. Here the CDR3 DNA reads TGCGCCAGCAGCCAAGATTACAGCGGGGGGTACAATGAGCAGTTCTTC.

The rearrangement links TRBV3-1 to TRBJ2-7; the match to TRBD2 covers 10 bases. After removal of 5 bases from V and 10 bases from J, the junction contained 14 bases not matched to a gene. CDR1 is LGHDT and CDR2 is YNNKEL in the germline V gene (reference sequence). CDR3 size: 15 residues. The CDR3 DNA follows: TGTGCCAGCAGCGGCCCGGGACTAGCGATTTTGGATCAGTACTTC. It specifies CASSGPGLAILDQYF.

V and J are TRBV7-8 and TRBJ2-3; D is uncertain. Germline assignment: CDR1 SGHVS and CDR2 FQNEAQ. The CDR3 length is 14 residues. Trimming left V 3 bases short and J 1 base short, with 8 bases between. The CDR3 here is CASSFLGGTDTQYF. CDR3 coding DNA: TGTGCCAGCAGCTTCCTAGGCGGCACAGATACGCAGTATTTT.

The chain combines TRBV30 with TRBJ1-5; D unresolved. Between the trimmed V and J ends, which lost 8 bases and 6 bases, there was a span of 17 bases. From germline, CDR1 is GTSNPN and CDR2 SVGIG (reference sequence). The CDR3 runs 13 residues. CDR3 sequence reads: CATASGVSQPQHF. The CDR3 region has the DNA TGTGCCACAGCCAGCGGGGTGAGTCAGCCCCAGCATTTT.